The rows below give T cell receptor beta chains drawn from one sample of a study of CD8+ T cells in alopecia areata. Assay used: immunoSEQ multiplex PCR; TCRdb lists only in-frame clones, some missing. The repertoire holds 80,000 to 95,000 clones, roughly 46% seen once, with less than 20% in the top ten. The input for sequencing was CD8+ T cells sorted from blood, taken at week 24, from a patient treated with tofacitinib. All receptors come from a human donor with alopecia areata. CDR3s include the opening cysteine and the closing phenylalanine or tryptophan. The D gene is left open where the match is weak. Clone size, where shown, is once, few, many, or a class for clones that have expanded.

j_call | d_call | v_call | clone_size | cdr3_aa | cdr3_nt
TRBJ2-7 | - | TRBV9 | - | CASSVDGGTYEQYF | TGTGCCAGCAGCGTAGATGGCGGGACCTACGAGCAGTACTTC
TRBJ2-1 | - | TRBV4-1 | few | CASSSVWSDEQFF | TGCGCCAGCAGCAGTGTATGGTCTGATGAGCAGTTCTTC
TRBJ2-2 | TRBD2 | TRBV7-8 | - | CASSSEAGLAGGPAGELFF | TGTGCCAGCAGCTCGGAAGCGGGACTAGCGGGAGGGCCGGCCGGGGAGCTGTTTTTT
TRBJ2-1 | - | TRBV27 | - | CASSLHLGEQFF | TGTGCCAGCTCCCTTCATTTGGGGGAGCAGTTCTTC
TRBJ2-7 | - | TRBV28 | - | CASSFGSGIKYEQYF | TGTGCCAGCAGTTTCGGCTCGGGGATTAAATACGAGCAGTACTTC
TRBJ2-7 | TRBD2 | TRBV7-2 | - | CASSPSGSLSYEQYF | TGTGCCAGCAGCCCCAGCGGGAGTTTATCCTACGAGCAGTACTTC
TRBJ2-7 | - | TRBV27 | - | CASSLQVSYEQYF | TGTGCCAGCAGTTTACAGGTTTCCTACGAGCAGTACTTC
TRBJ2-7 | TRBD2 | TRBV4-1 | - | CASSPSDSGTYEQYF | TGCGCCAGCAGCCCCTCGGATAGCGGGACCTACGAGCAGTACTTC
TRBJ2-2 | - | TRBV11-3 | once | CASSPRGRQAGELFF | TGTGCCAGCAGCCCCCGGGGAAGGCAGGCCGGGGAGCTGTTTTTT
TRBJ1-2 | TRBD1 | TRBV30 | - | CAWTGQDSNYGYTF | TGTGCCTGGACCGGACAGGACTCTAACTATGGCTACACCTTC
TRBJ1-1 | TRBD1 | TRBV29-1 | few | CSVVRGLNTEAFF | TGCAGCGTCGTCAGGGGGTTGAACACTGAAGCTTTCTTT
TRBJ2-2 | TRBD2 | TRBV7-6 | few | CASSVSSGANTGELFF | TGTGCCAGCAGCGTATCTAGCGGAGCGAACACCGGGGAGCTGTTTTTT
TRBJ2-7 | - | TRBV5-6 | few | CASSLVRSSYEQYF | TGTGCCAGCAGCTTAGTCCGGAGCTCCTACGAGCAGTACTTC
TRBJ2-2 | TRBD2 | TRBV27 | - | CASSPYSRDYHTGELFF | TGTGCCAGCAGTCCCTATTCCCGGGACTACCACACCGGGGAGCTGTTTTTT
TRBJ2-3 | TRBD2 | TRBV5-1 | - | CASSLIAGGDTDTQYF | TGCGCCAGCAGCTTGATAGCGGGAGGGGACACAGATACGCAGTATTTT
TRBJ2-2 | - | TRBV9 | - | CASNQGTGELFF | TGTGCCAGCAACCAGGGCACCGGGGAGCTGTTTTTT
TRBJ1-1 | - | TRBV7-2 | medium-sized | CASSLGYGTEAFF | TGTGCCAGCAGCTTAGGGTATGGGACTGAAGCTTTCTTT
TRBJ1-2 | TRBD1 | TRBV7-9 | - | CASSLGTVVNYGYTF | TGTGCCAGCAGCCTAGGGACAGTCGTGAACTATGGCTACACCTTC
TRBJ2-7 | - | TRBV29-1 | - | CSVRTDGSYEQYF | TGCAGCGTCCGGACGGACGGCTCCTACGAGCAGTACTTC
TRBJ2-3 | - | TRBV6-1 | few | CASSEWNSGSTDTQYF | TGTGCCAGCAGTGAGTGGAATAGCGGAAGCACAGATACGCAGTATTTT
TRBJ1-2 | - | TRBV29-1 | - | CSVQGGDYGYTF | TGCAGCGTCCAGGGAGGTGACTATGGCTACACCTTC
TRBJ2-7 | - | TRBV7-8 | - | CASSLDTQENEQYF | TGTGCCAGCAGCTTGGACACACAGGAAAACGAGCAGTACTTC
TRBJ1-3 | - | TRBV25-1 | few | CASESSSSGNTIYF | TGTGCCTCCGAAAGTAGTAGCTCTGGAAACACCATATATTTT